A selection of T cell receptor beta chains follows, all from one sample in a study of cytomegalovirus exposure and HLA in healthy donors. TCRdb's table, derived via immunoSEQ multiplex PCR, lists solely in-frame clones and lacks some. This table has about 250,000 clones, about 66% appearing once. Sequenced sample: PBMCs. Receptor source: a female donor in good health and CMV-seronegative. CDR3s include the opening cysteine and the closing phenylalanine or tryptophan. The order of the fields is D gene, V gene, J gene, clone size, CDR3 DNA, CDR3 protein. The D gene is left open where the match is weak. Part of the rows lack a size; the others show once, few, many or a class for expanded clones.

NA	TRBV6-1	TRBJ2-7	NA	TGTGCCAGCAGTACAAACAGGGTTTATGAGCAGTACTTC	CASSTNRVYEQYF
NA	TRBV5-1	TRBJ2-2	few	TGCGCCAGCAGCCCCACAGGGCAGGGCACCGGGGAGCTGTTTTTT	CASSPTGQGTGELFF
NA	TRBV5-6	TRBJ1-2	NA	TGTGCCAGCAGCTTGGACCAGACTAACTATGGCTACACCTTC	CASSLDQTNYGYTF
TRBD2	TRBV18	TRBJ2-7	NA	TGTGCCAGCTCACCGGGAGGGAGGCCAGACTACGAGCAGTACTTC	CASSPGGRPDYEQYF
NA	TRBV27	TRBJ1-1	NA	TGTGCCAGCAGAAGGAGCGGCACTGAAGCTTTCTTT	CASRRSGTEAFF
NA	TRBV5-1	TRBJ2-5	NA	TGCGCCAGCAGCTTGGCCGTCAGAGGAGAGACCCAGTACTTC	CASSLAVRGETQYF
NA	TRBV28	TRBJ2-6	few	TGTGCCAGCAGCGTCGGGGGAAAGTCTGGGGCCAACGTCCTGACTTTC	CASSVGGKSGANVLTF
TRBD1	TRBV6-5	TRBJ1-3	NA	TGTGCCAGCAGTCCTGATAAGGGACAGGGAAACGCCATATATTTT	CASSPDKGQGNAIYF
TRBD1	TRBV7-2	TRBJ2-7	once	TGTGCCAGCAGCCCCTATGGATTGGAGAGGGGGCTATACGAGCAGTACTTC	CASSPYGLERGLYEQYF
TRBD1	TRBV6-1	TRBJ2-7	few	TGTGCCAGCAGTGAAGTTGCAGGGGGAATAGTGTCCTACGAGCAGTACTTC	CASSEVAGGIVSYEQYF
TRBD1	TRBV25-1	TRBJ2-7	NA	TGTGCCAGCAGTAGACAGGGGGAAAGGGGCGAGCAGTACTTC	CASSRQGERGEQYF
TRBD1	TRBV6-5	TRBJ1-1	NA	TGTGCCAGCAGTCAGACAGGGGCTAGAACTGAAGCTTTCTTT	CASSQTGARTEAFF
TRBD1	TRBV30	TRBJ1-2	once	TGTGCCTGGAGTGTGGACAGGGGGCTAGGCTACACCTTC	CAWSVDRGLGYTF
NA	TRBV6-5	TRBJ2-5	NA	TGTGCCAGCAGTTTGGGATTTAAGGACATCCAAGAGACCCAGTACTTC	CASSLGFKDIQETQYF
NA	TRBV7-2	TRBJ2-3	NA	TGTGCCAGCAGCTTAATCGGAGGGGGCACAGATACGCAGTATTTT	CASSLIGGGTDTQYF
NA	TRBV7-3	TRBJ1-2	few	TGTGCCAGCAGCCCAGGGGAAGGCTATGGCTACACCTTC	CASSPGEGYGYTF
NA	TRBV7-9	TRBJ2-2	NA	TGTGCCAGCAGCAAATCCGCGTACACCGGGGAGCTGTTTTTT	CASSKSAYTGELFF